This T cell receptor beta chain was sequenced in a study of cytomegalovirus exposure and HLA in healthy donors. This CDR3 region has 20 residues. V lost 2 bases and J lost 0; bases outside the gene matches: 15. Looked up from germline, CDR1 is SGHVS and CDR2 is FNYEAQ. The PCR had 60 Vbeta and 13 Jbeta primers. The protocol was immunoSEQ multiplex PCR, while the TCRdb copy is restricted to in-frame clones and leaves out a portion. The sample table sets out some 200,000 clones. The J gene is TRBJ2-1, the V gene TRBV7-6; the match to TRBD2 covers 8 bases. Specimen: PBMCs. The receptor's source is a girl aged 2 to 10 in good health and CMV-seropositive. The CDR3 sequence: CASSLPLGAGVDSSYNEQFF. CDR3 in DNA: TGTGCCAGCAGCTTACCCCTAGGAGCGGGAGTCGACAGCTCCTACAATGAGCAGTTCTTC.